Listed here are 10 T cell receptor beta chains from one sample, sequenced in a study of spatial heterogeneity in lung cancer. TCRdb reprocessed the 5' RACE reads with MiXCR, giving one entry per CDR3 protein. The sample lists about 7,500 distinct CDR3 sequences; 3% to 4.5% were seen once. Time point reported: sample taken at primary tumor resection. Unsorted tumor, nontumor lung tissue or cryopreserved PBMC supplied the whole RNA. Here the sequenced sample was normal lung tissue next to the tumor, taken at surgery. These receptors all come from a female donor with early-stage non-small cell lung cancer.

This clonotype has at least ten counts. This beta chain is a stray read from a library made for alpha chains; its abundance is not meaningful. The chain joins TRBV6-5 to TRBJ2-2, with D possibly matching TRBD1 (6 bases). CDR1 MNHEY and CDR2 SVGAGI come from the germline V gene. Trimming cost V 1 base and J 8 bases, with 14 bases left between them. The CDR3 consists of 15 residues. The chain's CDR3 is CASSYYRVGRGELFF. The CDR3 coding sequence is TGTGCCAGCAGTTACTACAGGGTCGGCAGGGGGGAGCTGTTTTTT.

This clonotype is labeled medium-sized. This beta chain is off target for a library built for alpha chains, so its abundance means little. The chain joins TRBV27 to TRBJ2-7; a weak D match, TRBD1 (5 bases). The CDR3 covers 13 residues. V was cut by 6 bases and J by 5 bases, with 14 bases left in between. Germline lookup yields CDR1 MNHEY and CDR2 SMNVEV (reference sequence). The CDR3 loop is CASRGLGADEQYF. The CDR3 DNA sequence: TGTGCCAGCAGAGGGCTAGGGGCCGACGAGCAGTACTTC.

Ten or more counts support this clonotype. Since it is a stray read in a library aimed at alpha chains, this beta chain has a size that is not meaningful. The rearrangement links TRBV7-6 to TRBJ1-5; D unresolved. The CDR3 length is 13 residues. V was pared by 4 bases and J by 5 bases, with 9 bases between. CDR1 and CDR2 from the germline V gene are SGHVS and FNYEAQ. The CDR3 here is CASSSVMDQPQHF. In DNA, the CDR3 is TGTGCCAGCAGCTCCGTAATGGATCAGCCCCAGCATTTT.

Many counts were recorded for this clonotype. Because the library targeted alpha chains, this beta chain is an off-target read whose size means little. This sequence joins TRBV11-2 and TRBJ2-1, with 9 bases identical to TRBD2. The germline V gene encodes CDR1 SGHAT and CDR2 FQNNGV. With V trimmed by 5 bases and J by 8 bases, 13 bases remained unmatched. The CDR3 has 16 residues. The CDR3 nucleotides read TGTGCCAGCAGCCCCAGGGGCGGGGGGGCCATGGATGAGCAGTTCTTC. Protein: CASSPRGGGAMDEQFF.

This clonotype was detected many times. Little can be read into the size of this beta chain, an off-target read in a library designed for alpha chains. In DNA, the CDR3 is TGTGCCAGCAGAGGAAGACAGGGACGCGGGTCAGATACGCAGTATTTT. Translating it yields CASRGRQGRGSDTQYF. This rearrangement joins TRBV28 to TRBJ2-3; TRBD1 matches 7 bases. Germline V gene lookup returns CDR1 MDHEN and CDR2 SYDVKM. This CDR3 comprises 16 residues. The V and J ends lost 6 bases and 4 bases, in that order; junction bases with no gene match: 13.

By its share, this clonotype is medium-sized (0.01 to 0.1%). This beta chain represents an off-target read in a library built for alpha chains; its size is of limited meaning. The CDR3 loop is CASTPYKIRYEQYF. In nucleotides, the CDR3 is TGTGCCAGCACCCCTTACAAGATAAGGTACGAGCAGTACTTC. This chain uses TRBV6-2 or TRBV6-3 with TRBJ2-7; unclear D gene. From germline, CDR1 is MNHEY and CDR2 SVGEGT. V was clipped by 7 bases and J by 4 bases, with 17 bases between them. The CDR3 has 14 amino acids.

With respect to this clonotype: This beta chain came through as a stray read in a library set up for alpha chains, and its size says little. The chain uses TRBV10-3 and TRBJ2-3, with D perhaps matching TRBD1 (5 bases). The CDR3 is 13 residues long. Trimming pared 1 base from V and 6 bases from J, leaving 8 bases between. From germline, CDR1 is ENHRY and CDR2 SYGVKD. The CDR3 protein is CAISELGVDTQYF. CDR3 sequence (DNA): TGTGCCATCAGTGAGTTAGGGGTGGATACGCAGTATTTT.

This clonotype was counted many times. This beta chain is an off-target read within a library intended for alpha chains, so its frequency means little. V is TRBV14 and J is TRBJ1-1, with D uncertain. The germline V gene encodes CDR1 SGHDN and CDR2 FVKESK. The ends were cut back, 1 base at V and 4 bases at J, with 7 bases in the middle. This CDR3 contains 13 residues. For the CDR3, the DNA is TGTGCCAGCAGCCAAGCCGACACCACTGAAGCTTTCTTT. Amino acids: CASSQADTTEAFF.

This clonotype is deemed medium-sized. This beta chain slipped into a library made for alpha chains as a stray read, so its size is not meaningful. The rearrangement links TRBV5-1 to TRBJ1-1; D remains unclear. The CDR3 runs to 14 residues. Trimming took off 1 base at V and 3 bases at J, with 10 bases between the two ends. In germline, CDR1 is SGHRS, CDR2 YFSETQ. The CDR3 sequence: CASSLSTMDTEAFF. As DNA, the CDR3 is TGCGCCAGCAGCTTGTCGACCATGGACACTGAAGCTTTCTTT.

In this sample, this clonotype is medium-sized. This beta chain slipped into a library made for alpha chains as a stray read, so its size is not meaningful. The chain carries TRBV6-5 and TRBJ2-1; D possibly corresponds to TRBD2 (5 bases). Trimming cost V 2 bases and J 7 bases, with 15 bases left between them. Looked up from germline, CDR1 is MNHEY and CDR2 is SVGAGI. This CDR3 contains 15 residues. CDR3 sequence (DNA): TGTGCCAGCAGTTACGAGGGCCGGGCGAGTAATGAGCAGTTCTTC. It yields the protein CASSYEGRASNEQFF.